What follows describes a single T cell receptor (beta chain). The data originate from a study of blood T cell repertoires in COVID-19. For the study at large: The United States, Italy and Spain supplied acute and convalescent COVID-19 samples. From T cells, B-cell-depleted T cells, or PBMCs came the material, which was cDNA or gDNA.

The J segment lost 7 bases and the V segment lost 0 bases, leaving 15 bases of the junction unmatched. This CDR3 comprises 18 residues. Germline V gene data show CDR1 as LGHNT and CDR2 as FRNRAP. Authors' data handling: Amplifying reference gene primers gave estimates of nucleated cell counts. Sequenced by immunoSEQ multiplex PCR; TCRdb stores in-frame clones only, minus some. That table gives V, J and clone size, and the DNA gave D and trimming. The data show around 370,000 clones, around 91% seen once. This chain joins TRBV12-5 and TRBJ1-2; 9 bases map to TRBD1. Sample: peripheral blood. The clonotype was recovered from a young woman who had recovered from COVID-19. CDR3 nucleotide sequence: TGTGCTAGTGGTTTGGTACGGGGTTACCGGGACAGGGAATTTGGCTACACCTTC. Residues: CASGLVRGYRDREFGYTF.